This is a list of T cell receptor beta chains from one sample in a study of cytomegalovirus exposure and HLA in healthy donors. This table comes from immunoSEQ multiplex PCR, and its TCRdb copy is limited to in-frame clones, with some not included. The sample records about 150,000 clones, roughly 80% being singletons. Input material: PBMCs. Receptor source: a woman aged 35 to 49 in good health and CMV-seronegative. The CDR3 runs from the conserved cysteine through the conserved F or W.

V	J	CDR3
TRBV5-1	TRBJ2-5	CASSFRWSSETQYF
TRBV5-6	TRBJ2-1	CASSLGATSGRPNEQFF
TRBV27	TRBJ2-1	CASSLGTSGRAGYNEQFF
TRBV7-8	TRBJ1-5	CASSFDLRQYSNQPQHF
TRBV10-3	TRBJ2-1	CAISGFSGTGTGNEQFF
TRBV6-5	TRBJ2-5	CASRYVANQETQYF
TRBV2	TRBJ1-4	CAGTIGATNEKLFF
TRBV25-1	TRBJ1-1	CASSGGPGGTEAFF
TRBV19	TRBJ1-5	CASSIGTGLNQPQHF
TRBV5-1	TRBJ2-7	CASSEGQGSLFEQYF
TRBV28	TRBJ2-3	CASSSSGGADTDTQYF
TRBV5-1	TRBJ1-3	CASRLRLGTGYGNTIYF